This T cell receptor (beta chain) was retrieved from a study of CD8 T cells in Susac syndrome. Reverse transcription of roughly 0.45 to 1 ug RNA used random hexamers. Amplification of TCR beta CDR3 across 54 Vbeta and 13 Jbeta was performed with immunoSEQ multiplex PCR. Each CDR3 protein gets one entry after TCRdb re-called the immunoSEQ multiplex PCR reads with MiXCR. The data contain under 200,000 distinct CDR3 sequences, 80% to 95% of them singletons. CD8+ and CD4+ T cells from blood underwent TCR beta sequencing, which was carried out in a high-throughput format. Controls were drawn from healthy donors and were matched for age and sex. After removal of 2 bases from V and 4 bases from J, the junction contained 8 bases not matched to a gene. CDR3 length: 15 residues. Germline V gene data show CDR1 as MNHEY and CDR2 as SVGAGI.

V and J are TRBV6-5 and TRBJ2-7; 7 bases align to TRBD1. The sequencing sample was made of CD4+ T cells from PBMCs. This TCR derives from a human donor in good health. The DNA for the CDR3 is TGTGCCAGCAGTTACGGGCCGGGACAGATATACGAGCAGTACGTC. Translation gives CASSYGPGQIYEQYV.